This TCR beta chain was found in a study of T cells in Graves' hyperthyroidism and ophthalmopathy. The study's findings and limits: Most clonotypes expanded in thyroid above 0.001 were likewise present in blood.

The CDR3 has 13 residues. CDR1 LNHDA and CDR2 SQIVND come from the germline V gene (reference sequence). V lost 9 bases and J 0 bases, leaving 9 bases between the germline ends. TCR beta CDR3 regions were amplified from RNA. HTBI primers were employed in a first-round RT-PCR of the TCR CDR3. Via MiXCR, TCRdb re-called the multiplex PCR reads, giving one row per CDR3 protein. This table holds 450,000 to 600,000 distinct CDR3 sequences, around 13% found once. This clonotype was seen more than once but under ten times. What it binds is unknown. Researchers barred patients who had uncontrolled infection, other autoimmune disease, pregnancy or lactation.

The J gene is TRBJ1-3, the V gene TRBV19; D is uncertain. Material: blood. The clonotype originates from a woman between 40 and 50 years old with Graves' hyperthyroidism. CDR3 in DNA: TGTGCCAGCGTCCGGACCTCTGGAAACACCATATATTTT. It specifies CASVRTSGNTIYF.